The entry below describes one T cell receptor (beta chain). Enrolled during active infection, Seattle patients were then followed longitudinally. CDR1 SGHNT and CDR2 YENEEA come from the germline V gene. Trimming cost V 1 base and J 3 bases; bases outside gene matches: 10. The CDR3 covers 17 residues. Per the original methods: Amplification with reference gene primers provided the estimates of nucleated cell counts. The assay was immunoSEQ multiplex PCR, and TCRdb's table has in-frame clones only and misses some. V, J and clone size were drawn from that table, and D and trimming were deduced from the DNA. The sample records 75,000 to 90,000 clones, just under 80% being singletons. The entry originates in a study of blood T cell repertoires in COVID-19. Study in general: Acute-phase and convalescent COVID-19 samples originated in the United States, Italy and Spain. Nucleic acid was either cDNA or gDNA, and it came from T cells, B-cell-depleted T cells, or PBMCs.

This sequence originates from a man aged 55 to 69 with COVID-19, enrolled during active disease. The rearrangement uses TRBV11-3 and TRBJ1-2, with 8 bases identical to TRBD1. Sequenced: peripheral blood. The CDR3 protein is CASSLGAGTGHDYGYTF. CDR3 nucleotides: TGTGCCAGCAGCTTAGGGGCCGGGACAGGACACGACTATGGCTACACCTTC.